Listed here is a single TCR beta chain. The source of the sample is a study of ipilimumab plus nivolumab after autologous stem cell transplantation. Assay used: immunoSEQ multiplex PCR; TCRdb lists only in-frame clones, some missing. The sample consists of some 46,000 clones, about 88% of them appearing once. The V end was cut by 6 bases, the J end by 3 bases, with 11 bases between. CDR3 length equals 13 residues. Germline CDR1 reads SGHTA; CDR2 reads FQGTGA. Patients got ipilimumab 1 mg/kg beginning 14 to 28 days post-transplant. The sample was PBMCs, taken in a trial of ipilimumab plus nivolumab as post-transplant consolidation. The rearrangement joins TRBV7-3 to TRBJ1-1; tentatively, D is TRBD1 (6 bases). The source of this sequence is a male donor with multiple myeloma. CDR3 loop: CASRRRTDTEAFF. CDR3 coding DNA: TGTGCCAGCAGGCGCCGGACAGACACTGAAGCTTTCTTT.